This T cell receptor (beta chain) was profiled in a study of T cell responses to AZD1222 COVID-19 vaccine. The protocol was immunoSEQ multiplex PCR, while the TCRdb copy is restricted to in-frame clones and leaves out a portion. The sample yields under 140,000 clones, about 94% seen once. Remarks on this clone: Its antigen is currently unknown.

The CDR3 runs 18 residues. The V gene's germline CDR1 is SGHRS and CDR2 YFSETQ. V lost 0 bases and J lost 3; bases outside the gene matches: 10. Pooling of second doses given at about 4 or about 12 weeks was done. Whole-study findings and limits: Unmutated variant regions reportedly attract nearly half of all spike-specific TCRs. Scientists sampled the repertoires only once the peak T cell response had passed. Baseline serology detected seropositivity in only a handful of AZD1222 recipients.

The clonotype comes from an adult who received the AZD1222 COVID-19 vaccine. The specimen comprised peripheral blood, sampled 28 days after the second AZD1222 dose. The chain has TRBV5-1 and TRBJ2-7, with 12 bases that match TRBD2. The CDR3 sequence: CASSLAASGGALGYEQYF. The CDR3 nucleotides read TGCGCCAGCAGCTTGGCGGCTAGCGGGGGGGCCTTGGGCTACGAGCAGTACTTC.